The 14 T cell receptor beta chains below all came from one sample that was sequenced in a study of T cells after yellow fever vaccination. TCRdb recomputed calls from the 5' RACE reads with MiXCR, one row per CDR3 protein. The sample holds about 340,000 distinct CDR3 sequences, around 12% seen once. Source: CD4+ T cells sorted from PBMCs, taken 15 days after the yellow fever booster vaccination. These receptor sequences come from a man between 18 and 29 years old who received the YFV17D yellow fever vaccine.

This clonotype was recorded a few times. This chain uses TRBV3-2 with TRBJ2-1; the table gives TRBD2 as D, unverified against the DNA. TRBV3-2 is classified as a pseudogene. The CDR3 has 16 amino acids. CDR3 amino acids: CASSQDTGTSVNEQFF. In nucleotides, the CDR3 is TGTGCCAGCAGCCAAGATACGGGGACTAGCGTCAATGAGCAGTTCTTC.

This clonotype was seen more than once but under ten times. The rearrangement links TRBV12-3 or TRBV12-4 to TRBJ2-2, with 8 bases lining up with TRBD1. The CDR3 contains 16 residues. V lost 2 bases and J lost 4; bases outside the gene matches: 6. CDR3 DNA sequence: TGTGCCAGCAGTTTAAACCAGGGGGCGGTCACCGGGGAGCTGTTTTTT. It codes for CASSLNQGAVTGELFF.

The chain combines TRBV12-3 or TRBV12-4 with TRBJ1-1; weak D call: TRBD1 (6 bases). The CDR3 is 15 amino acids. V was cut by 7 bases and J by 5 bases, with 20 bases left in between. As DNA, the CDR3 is TGTGCCAGCAACCTCCAGGGGACGGTGGGAACTGAAGCTTTCTTT. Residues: CASNLQGTVGTEAFF.

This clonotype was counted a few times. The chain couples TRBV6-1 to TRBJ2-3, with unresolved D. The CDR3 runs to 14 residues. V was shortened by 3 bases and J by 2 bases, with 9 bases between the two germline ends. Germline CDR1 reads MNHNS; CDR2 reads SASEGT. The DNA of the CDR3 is TGTGCCAGCAGTGAGGTTTTCTTCACAGATACGCAGTATTTT. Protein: CASSEVFFTDTQYF.

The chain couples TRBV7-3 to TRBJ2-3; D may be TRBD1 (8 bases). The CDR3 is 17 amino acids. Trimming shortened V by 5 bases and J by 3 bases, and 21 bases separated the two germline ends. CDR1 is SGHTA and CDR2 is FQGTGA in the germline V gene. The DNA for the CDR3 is TGTGCCAGCAGCCAAATGGGACTACAGGGGGATACAGATACGCAGTATTTT. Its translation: CASSQMGLQGDTDTQYF.

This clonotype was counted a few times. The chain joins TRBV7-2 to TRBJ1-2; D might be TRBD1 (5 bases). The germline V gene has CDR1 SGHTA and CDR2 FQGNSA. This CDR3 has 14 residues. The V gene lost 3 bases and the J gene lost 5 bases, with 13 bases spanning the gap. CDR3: CASSFQATEYGYTF. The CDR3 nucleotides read TGTGCCAGCAGCTTTCAAGCGACAGAATATGGCTACACCTTC.

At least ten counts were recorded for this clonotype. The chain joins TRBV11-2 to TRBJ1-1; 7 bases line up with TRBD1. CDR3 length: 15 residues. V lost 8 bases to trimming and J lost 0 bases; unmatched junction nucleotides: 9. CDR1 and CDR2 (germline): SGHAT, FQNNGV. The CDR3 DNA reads TGTGCCAGCCGCCAGGGGGTCAAGGTGAACACTGAAGCTTTCTTT. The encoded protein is CASRQGVKVNTEAFF.

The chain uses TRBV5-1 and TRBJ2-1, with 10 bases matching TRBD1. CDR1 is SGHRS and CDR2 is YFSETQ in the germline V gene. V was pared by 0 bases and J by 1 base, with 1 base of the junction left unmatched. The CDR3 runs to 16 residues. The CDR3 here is CASSLGDRGSYNEQFF. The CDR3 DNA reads TGCGCCAGCAGCTTGGGGGACAGGGGTTCCTACAATGAGCAGTTCTTC.

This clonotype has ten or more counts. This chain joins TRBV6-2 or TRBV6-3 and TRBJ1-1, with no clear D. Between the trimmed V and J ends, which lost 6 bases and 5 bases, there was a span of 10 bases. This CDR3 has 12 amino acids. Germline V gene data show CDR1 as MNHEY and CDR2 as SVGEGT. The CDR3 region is CASSSGYTEAFF. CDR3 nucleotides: TGTGCCAGCAGCTCCGGGTATACTGAAGCTTTCTTT.

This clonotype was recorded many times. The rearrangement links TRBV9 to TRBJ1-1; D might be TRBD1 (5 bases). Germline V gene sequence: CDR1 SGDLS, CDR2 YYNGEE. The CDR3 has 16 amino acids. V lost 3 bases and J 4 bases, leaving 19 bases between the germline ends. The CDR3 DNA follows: TGTGCCAGCAGCGGCCAGTGGGGAGGAGGGGTCACTGAAGCTTTCTTT. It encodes CASSGQWGGGVTEAFF.

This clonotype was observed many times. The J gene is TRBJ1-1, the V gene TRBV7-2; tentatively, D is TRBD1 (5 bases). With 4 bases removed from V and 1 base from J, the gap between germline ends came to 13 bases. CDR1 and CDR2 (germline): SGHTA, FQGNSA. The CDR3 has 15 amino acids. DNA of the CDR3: TGTGCCAGCAGCTCGATGTCCCAGGGGAACACTGAAGCTTTCTTT. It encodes CASSSMSQGNTEAFF. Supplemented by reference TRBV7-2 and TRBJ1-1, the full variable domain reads GAGVSQSPSNKVTEKGKDVELRCDPISGHTALYWYRQSLGQGLEFLIYFQGNSAPDKSGLPSDRFSAERTGGSVSTLTIQRTQQEDSAVYLCASSSMSQGNTEAFFGQGTRLTVV.

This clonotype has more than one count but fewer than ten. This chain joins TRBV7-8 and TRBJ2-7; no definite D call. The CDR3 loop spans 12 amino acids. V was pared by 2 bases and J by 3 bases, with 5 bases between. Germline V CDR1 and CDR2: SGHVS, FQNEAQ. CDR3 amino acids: CASSLSVYEQYV. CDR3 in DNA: TGTGCCAGCAGCTTAAGTGTCTACGAGCAGTACGTC.

As DNA, the CDR3 is TGCGCCAGCAGCCTCGTCCCGGGACTAGCGGGGGGGCCAGATACGCAGTATTTT. The encoded protein is CASSLVPGLAGGPDTQYF. The V and J genes are TRBV5-1 and TRBJ2-3, with TRBD2 matching 16 bases. The CDR3 runs to 18 residues. The V segment lost 4 bases and the J segment 4 bases; nucleotides outside the gene matches: 9. Germline CDR1 reads SGHRS; CDR2 reads YFSETQ.

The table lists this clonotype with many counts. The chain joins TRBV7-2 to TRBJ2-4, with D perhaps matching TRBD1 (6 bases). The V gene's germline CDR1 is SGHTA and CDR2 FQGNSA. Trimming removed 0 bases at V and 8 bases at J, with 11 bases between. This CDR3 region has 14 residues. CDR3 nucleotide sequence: TGTGCCAGCAGCTTAGCCGCAGGGGTGGACATTCAGTACTTC. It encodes CASSLAAGVDIQYF.